These 14 T cell receptor beta chains originate from one sample sequenced in a study of shared clonotypes between healthy human individuals. The repertoire was sequenced with immunoSEQ multiplex PCR; TCRdb's copy has only in-frame clones and lacks some. The top ten hold 0.5% to 0.65% of the sample, which has around 1.1 million clones, 70% to 80% seen once. The sample taken for sequencing was memory CD4+ T cells from PBMCs. Subset indicated: CD45RA-negative fraction. All receptors come from a man aged 18-30 years in good health. Some clones in this sample may be carry-over from other donors' samples.

The chain joins TRBV7-9 to TRBJ2-1; TRBD2 matches at 14 bases. The V gene's germline CDR1 is SEHNR and CDR2 FQNEAQ (reference sequence). This CDR3 is built from 18 residues. V shed 4 bases, J shed 2 bases, and the junction held 7 bases outside the gene matches. CDR3 region: CASSSGTSGRWAYNEQFF. CDR3 coding DNA: TGTGCCAGCAGCTCGGGGACTAGCGGGAGATGGGCCTACAATGAGCAGTTCTTC.

J is TRBJ1-1 and V is TRBV9; D is possibly TRBD1 (5 bases). There are 14 residues in the CDR3. Germline CDR1 is SGDLS and CDR2 is YYNGEE. With 3 bases removed from V and 0 bases from J, the gap between germline ends came to 9 bases. CDR3 in DNA: TGTGCCAGCAGCGCCAGGGTTCTGAACACTGAAGCTTTCTTT. This gives the protein CASSARVLNTEAFF.

This chain joins TRBV7-6 and TRBJ1-5; D gene unclear. Per the germline V gene, CDR1 is SGHVS and CDR2 is FNYEAQ. V lost 5 bases, J lost 0 bases, and 11 bases lay in between. This CDR3 spans 15 amino acids. CDR3: CASSPGRLSNQPQHF. CDR3 DNA sequence: TGTGCCAGCAGCCCCGGCCGGCTTAGCAATCAGCCCCAGCATTTT.

The chain combines TRBV7-8 with TRBJ2-2; D is possibly TRBD2 (5 bases). Germline CDR1 reads SGHVS; CDR2 reads FQNEAQ. The CDR3 is 14 residues long. V gave up 5 bases and J gave up 9 bases, with 16 bases separating them. The CDR3 region is CASSPLVNGRELFF. CDR3 bases: TGTGCCAGCAGCCCACTAGTTAATGGGCGGGAGCTGTTTTTT.

The table lists this clone with many counts. The genes are TRBV7-3 and TRBJ2-2; 10 nucleotides align to TRBD2. J gave up 6 bases and V 5 bases, and 3 bases lay outside the gene matches. CDR3 length: 14 amino acids. Germline CDR1 is SGHTA and CDR2 is FQGTGA. CDR3 in DNA: TGTGCCAGCAGCCCGGGACTAGCGCCCGGGGAGCTGTTTTTT. Amino acids: CASSPGLAPGELFF.

The rearrangement joins TRBV15 to TRBJ2-1; D might be TRBD2 (6 bases). Germline V gives CDR1 LNHNV, CDR2 YYDKDF (reference sequence). The V and J ends lost 1 base and 9 bases respectively, with 10 bases between them. The CDR3 sequence is 13 residues long. The CDR3 bases are TGTGCCACCAGCAGAGGATACGGGAGTGAGCAGTTCTTC. Translating gives CATSRGYGSEQFF.

The V gene is TRBV28, the J gene TRBJ1-2; D might be TRBD1 (5 bases). Germline CDR1 MDHEN, CDR2 SYDVKM. The CDR3 is 13 residues long. V lost 7 bases and J lost 5, with 14 bases in between. CDR3 sequence reads: CASTKRGGYGYTF. The CDR3, as DNA: TGTGCCAGCACCAAACGGGGGGGTTATGGCTACACCTTC.

This chain uses TRBV4-2 with TRBJ2-1, with a possible D match to TRBD2 (6 bases). V shed 2 bases and J shed 4 bases, with 15 bases lying between them. CDR1 is LGHNA and CDR2 is YNFKEQ in the germline V gene. This CDR3 comprises 16 residues. Written as DNA, the CDR3 is TGTGCCAGCAGCCAACCCGTTGGGGGACTGTACAATGAGCAGTTCTTC. Translated: CASSQPVGGLYNEQFF.

The J gene is TRBJ2-1, the V gene TRBV5-1; 10 bases line up with TRBD2. V shed 4 bases, J shed 8 bases, and the junction held 12 bases outside the gene matches. The CDR3 is made up of 16 amino acids. The germline V gene encodes CDR1 SGHRS and CDR2 YFSETQ. The CDR3 here is CASSALSSGSTDEQFF. The CDR3 nucleotides are TGCGCCAGCAGCGCCCTATCTAGCGGGAGTACAGATGAGCAGTTCTTC. Full variable domain (outside the CDR3, taken from reference TRBV5-1 and TRBJ2-1): KAGVTQTPRYLIKTRGQQVTLSCSPISGHRSVSWYQQTPGQGLQFLFEYFSETQRNKGNFPGRFSGRQFSNSRSEMNVSTLELGDSALYLCASSALSSGSTDEQFFGPGTRLTVL.

The rearrangement uses TRBV27 and TRBJ1-1; tentative D call: TRBD1 (5 bases). The germline V gene encodes CDR1 MNHEY and CDR2 SMNVEV (reference sequence). The V and J ends lost 7 bases and 0 bases respectively, with 33 bases between them. The CDR3 is 21 amino acids. Written as DNA, the CDR3 is TGTGCCAGCACCCACTCATTGACGTTAAGGGGACGGGGAGTTCTGAACACTGAAGCTTTCTTT. The encoded protein is CASTHSLTLRGRGVLNTEAFF.

This clone was seen once. J is TRBJ2-1 and V is TRBV28; a possible D gene is TRBD2 (6 bases). Trimming took off 4 bases at V and 1 base at J, with 8 bases between the two ends. From germline, CDR1 is MDHEN and CDR2 SYDVKM. The CDR3 runs to 14 residues. CDR3 sequence (DNA): TGTGCCAGCAGTTCAGGGACTTCCTACAATGAGCAGTTCTTC. It codes for CASSSGTSYNEQFF.

Many counts were recorded for this clone. Within the sample, other DNA sequences also encode this same CDR3. This chain uses TRBV11-2 with TRBJ2-1, with D hard to call. Germline V lookup: CDR1 SGHAT, CDR2 FQNNGV. The V end was cut by 1 base, the J end by 0 bases, with 7 bases between. This CDR3 contains 15 residues. CDR3 bases: TGTGCCAGCAGCTTAGTCAGCAGCTCCTACAATGAGCAGTTCTTC. Translation: CASSLVSSSYNEQFF. The full variable domain, in which reference TRBV11-2 and TRBJ2-1 provide the parts outside the CDR3, is EAGVAQSPRYKIIEKRQSVAFWCNPISGHATLYWYQQILGQGPKLLIQFQNNGVVDDSQLPKDRFSAERLKGVDSTLKIQPAKLEDSAVYLCASSLVSSSYNEQFFGPGTRLTVL.

This clone was detected only once. The chain joins TRBV10-3 to TRBJ1-4, with a tentative D call TRBD1 (5 bases). With 5 bases removed from V and 0 bases from J, the gap between germline ends came to 19 bases. This CDR3 is built from 18 residues. Germline V gene sequence: CDR1 ENHRY, CDR2 SYGVKD. The CDR3 sequence is CAISPGTETYSTNEKLFF. The CDR3, as DNA: TGTGCCATCAGTCCCGGGACTGAGACCTATTCAACTAATGAAAAACTGTTTTTT.

This clone was seen many times. The J gene is TRBJ1-5, the V gene TRBV27; weak D call: TRBD1 (5 bases). V gave up 5 bases and J gave up 6 bases, with 17 bases separating them. Germline-derived CDR1 and CDR2 are MNHEY and SMNVEV (reference sequence). The CDR3 contains 15 residues. DNA for the CDR3: TGTGCCAGCAGTCCCCTTTCAGGGCTCAGTCAGCCCCAGCATTTT. Protein: CASSPLSGLSQPQHF.